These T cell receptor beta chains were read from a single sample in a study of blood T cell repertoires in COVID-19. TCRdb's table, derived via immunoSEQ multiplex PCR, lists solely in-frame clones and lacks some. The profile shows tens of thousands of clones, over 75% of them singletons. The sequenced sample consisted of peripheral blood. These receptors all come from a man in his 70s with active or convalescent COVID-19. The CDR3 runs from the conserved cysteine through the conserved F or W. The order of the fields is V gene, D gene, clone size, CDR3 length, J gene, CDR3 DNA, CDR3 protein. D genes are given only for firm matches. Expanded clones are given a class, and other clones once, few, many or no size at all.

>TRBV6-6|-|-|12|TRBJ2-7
TGTGCCAGCAGTTACGGGGCACCCGAGCAGTACTTC
CASSYGAPEQYF
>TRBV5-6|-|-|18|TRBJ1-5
TGTGCCAGCAGCTTGGAGGGGGGGCTCACCTGGGGCAATCAGCCCCAGCATTTT
CASSLEGGLTWGNQPQHF
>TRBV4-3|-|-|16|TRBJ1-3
TGCGCCAGCAGCCAAGATCGGGGGGCGCCAGGAAACACCATATATTTT
CASSQDRGAPGNTIYF
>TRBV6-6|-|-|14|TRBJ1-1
TGTGCCAGCACTCCCGGAGGGGCGTACACTGAAGCTTTCTTT
CASTPGGAYTEAFF
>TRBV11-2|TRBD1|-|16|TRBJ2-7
TGTGCCAGCAGTCCAGGGACAGGGGGCCTCTCCTACGAGCAGTACTTC
CASSPGTGGLSYEQYF
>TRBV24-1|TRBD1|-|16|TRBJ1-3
TGTGCCACCAGTGATCCTCGACAGGGGGGTGGAAACACCATATATTTT
CATSDPRQGGGNTIYF
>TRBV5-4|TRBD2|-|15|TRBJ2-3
TGTGCCAGCAACGGGCGGGGGAGAAACACAGATACGCAGTATTTT
CASNGRGRNTDTQYF
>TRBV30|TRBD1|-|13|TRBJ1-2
TGTGCCGGAAACAGGGGGCTTGTGAATGGCTACACCTTC
CAGNRGLVNGYTF
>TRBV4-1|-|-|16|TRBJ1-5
TGCGCCAGCAGCCAAGAAACGGTTTTTAGCAATCAGCCCCAGCATTTT
CASSQETVFSNQPQHF
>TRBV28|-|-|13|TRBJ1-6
TGTGCCAGCCTAAGCTCCTATAATTCACCCCTCCACTTT
CASLSSYNSPLHF
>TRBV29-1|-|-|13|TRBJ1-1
TGCAGCGTTTACAGACCCTTGAACACTGAAGCTTTCTTT
CSVYRPLNTEAFF
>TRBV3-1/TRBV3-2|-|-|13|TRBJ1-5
TGTGCCAGCAGCCAAGGAGGCAATCAGCCCCAGCATTTT
CASSQGGNQPQHF
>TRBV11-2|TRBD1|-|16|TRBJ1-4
TGTGCCAGCAGCTCCGGGACAGTCCCAACTAATGAAAAACTGTTTTTT
CASSSGTVPTNEKLFF
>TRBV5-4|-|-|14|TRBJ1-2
TGTGCCAGCACCAACGAGGGCGGCCCCTATGGCTACACCTTC
CASTNEGGPYGYTF
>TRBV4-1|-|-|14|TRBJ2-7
TGCGCCAGCAGCCAACTCAACAGGGTCCACGAGCAGTACTTC
CASSQLNRVHEQYF
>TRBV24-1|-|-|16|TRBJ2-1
TGTGCCACCAGTGATGCCAGGGGTAGGTCCTACAATGAGCAGTTCTTC
CATSDARGRSYNEQFF
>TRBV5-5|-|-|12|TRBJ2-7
TGTGCCAGCAGCCCCCGTATGTACGAGCAGTACTTC
CASSPRMYEQYF
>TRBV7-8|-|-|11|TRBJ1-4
TGTGCCAGCAGCCGCGGGGAAAAACTGTTTTTT
CASSRGEKLFF
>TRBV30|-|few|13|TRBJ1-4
TGTGCCGGAAGGACAGCGAAAATTGAAAAACTGTTTTTT
CAGRTAKIEKLFF
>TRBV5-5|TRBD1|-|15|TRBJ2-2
TGTGCCAGCAGCTTTTTGGACAGGCAGTCCGGGGAGCTGTTTTTT
CASSFLDRQSGELFF
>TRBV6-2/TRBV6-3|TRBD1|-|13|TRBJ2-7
TGTGCCAGCAGCCGGGACAGGGGGCTCGAGCAGTACTTC
CASSRDRGLEQYF
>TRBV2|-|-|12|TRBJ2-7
TGTGCCAGCAGTCGCAGCGATTTAGAGCAGTACTTC
CASSRSDLEQYF
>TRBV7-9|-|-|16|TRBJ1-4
TGTGCCAGCAGCTTAAGGATGGGCCCAACTAATGAAAAACTGTTTTTT
CASSLRMGPTNEKLFF
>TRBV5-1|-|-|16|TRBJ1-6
TGCGCCAGCAGCTTGGCGGGAGTCGCCTATAATTCACCCCTCCACTTT
CASSLAGVAYNSPLHF
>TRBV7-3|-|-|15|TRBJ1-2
TGTGCCAGCAGCTTAACGCCCAAGGAGGAGGGCGGCTACACCTTC
CASSLTPKEEGGYTF
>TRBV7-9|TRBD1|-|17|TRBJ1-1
TGTGCCAGCAGCTTGGGGACAGGGGACCCCTTGAACACTGAAGCTTTCTTT
CASSLGTGDPLNTEAFF
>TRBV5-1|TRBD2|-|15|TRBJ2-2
TGCGCCAGCAGCTCGTCTGGCGGGGGGGCCGGGGAGCTGTTTTTT
CASSSSGGGAGELFF
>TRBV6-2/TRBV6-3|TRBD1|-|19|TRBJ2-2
TGTGCCAGCAGTCTATGGTCCCCTGGCAACAGGGGGCAGACCGGGGAGCTGTTTTTT
CASSLWSPGNRGQTGELFF
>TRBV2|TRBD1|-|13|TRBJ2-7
TGTGCCAGCGTCCGGGACAGAAACTACGAGCAGTACTTC
CASVRDRNYEQYF
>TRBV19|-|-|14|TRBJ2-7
TGTGCCAGTAGTATACAGGGGGGAAGCTACGAGCAGTACTTC
CASSIQGGSYEQYF
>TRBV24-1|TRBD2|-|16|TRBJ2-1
TGTGCCACCAGTGATTTTCCTAGCGGGGACCACAATGAGCAGTTCTTC
CATSDFPSGDHNEQFF
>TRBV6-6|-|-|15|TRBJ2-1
TGTGCCAGCGGGCTTTCGGGACTCCGAAGGAATGAGCAGTTCTTC
CASGLSGLRRNEQFF
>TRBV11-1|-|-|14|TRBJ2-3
TGTGCCAGCAGCTTGCGGAGGGGCACAGATACGCAGTATTTT
CASSLRRGTDTQYF
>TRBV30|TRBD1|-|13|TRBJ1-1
TGTGCCCGGACAGGGGACATGAACACTGAAGCTTTCTTT
CARTGDMNTEAFF